This entry lists 14 T cell receptor beta chains sequenced from one sample in a study of CD8+ T cells in alopecia areata. Extracted RNA was reverse transcribed into cDNA, the sequencing template. The method was immunoSEQ multiplex PCR; TCRdb's version includes in-frame clones alone and lacks a portion of them. This sample has about 190,000 clones, with about 60% found just once. As for treatment: oral pan-JAK inhibitor, 5-10 mg twice daily. The material was CD8+ T cells sorted from blood, obtained at week 24, from a patient treated with tofacitinib. These receptors all come from a human donor with alopecia areata.

Worth noting for this clone: Other nucleotide sequences from this sample produce the same CDR3. The chain links TRBV29-1 to TRBJ2-1; unclear D gene. The CDR3 consists of 11 residues. The V and J ends lost 4 bases and 5 bases respectively, with 6 bases between them. The germline V gene encodes CDR1 SQVTM and CDR2 ANQGSEA. The CDR3 is CSVVLDNEQFF. CDR3 nucleotide sequence: TGCAGCGTTGTTCTTGACAATGAGCAGTTCTTC.

V and J are TRBV15 and TRBJ2-5; the D gene is possibly TRBD2 (7 bases). This CDR3 contains 18 residues. The V end lost 0 bases, the J end lost 5 bases, and 22 bases lay between the germline ends. CDR1 and CDR2 (germline): LNHNV, YYDKDF (reference sequence). This CDR3 is CATSRDRLRGGAEETQYF. Written as DNA, the CDR3 is TGTGCCACCAGCAGAGATCGTTTGAGGGGGGGCGCGGAGGAGACCCAGTACTTC.

The CDR3 sequence is CASSPGQSGYTF. In nucleotides, the CDR3 is TGTGCCAGCAGCCCAGGACAGAGTGGCTACACCTTC. The genes are TRBV7-9 and TRBJ1-2; weak D call: TRBD1 (6 bases). V was pared by 5 bases and J by 7 bases, with 11 bases between. The CDR3 is 12 residues long. CDR1 SEHNR and CDR2 FQNEAQ come from the germline V gene (reference sequence). Looking up the rest from reference TRBV7-9 and TRBJ1-2 gives the full variable domain: DTGVSQNPRHKITKRGQNVTFRCDPISEHNRLYWYRQTLGQGPEFLTYFQNEAQLEKSRLLSDRFSAERPKGSFSTLEIQRTEQGDSAMYLCASSPGQSGYTFGSGTRLTVV.

This clone appeared a few times. The chain combines TRBV28 with TRBJ1-3, with 7 bases matching TRBD1. Per the germline V gene, CDR1 is MDHEN and CDR2 is SYDVKM. V lost 3 bases, J lost 0 bases, and 5 bases stayed unmatched. The CDR3 is 16 residues long. The CDR3 here is CASSFLGDSSGNTIYF. CDR3 sequence (DNA): TGTGCCAGCAGTTTTTTGGGGGACAGCTCTGGAAACACCATATATTTT.

The CDR3 protein is CASSPRGDEQYF. CDR3 nucleotide sequence: TGCGCCAGCAGCCCGCGGGGGGACGAGCAGTACTTC. The V call is TRBV5-1, the J call TRBJ2-7; 8 nucleotides match TRBD2. With V trimmed by 4 bases and J by 5 bases, 2 bases remained unmatched. CDR3 length: 12 amino acids. CDR1 is SGHRS, CDR2 YFSETQ, per germline.

This chain connects TRBV4-2 to TRBJ1-5, with unresolved D. The ends were cut back, 4 bases at V and 2 bases at J, with 15 bases in the middle. This CDR3 is 16 amino acids long. Germline V gene data show CDR1 as LGHNA and CDR2 as YNFKEQ. The CDR3 reads CASSPAQNRGNQPQHF. DNA for the CDR3: TGTGCCAGCAGCCCTGCACAGAACCGGGGCAATCAGCCCCAGCATTTT.

As for this clone: One end of the junction does not line up with germline, which may come from a read error. The chain links TRBV7-9 to TRBJ1-6; 10 nucleotides line up with TRBD1. The CDR3 length is 13 residues. CDR1 and CDR2 from the germline V gene are SEHNR and FQNEAQ (reference sequence). CDR3 sequence: CTKPGQGNSPLHF. Written as DNA, the CDR3 is TGCACCAAACCGGGACAGGGGAATTCACCCCTCCACTTT.

The rearrangement links TRBV4-1 to TRBJ2-5; D possibly corresponds to TRBD1 (5 bases). The CDR3 runs to 14 residues. CDR1 is MGHRA and CDR2 is YSYEKL in the germline V gene. The V end was cut by 4 bases, the J end by 1 base, with 10 bases between. CDR3 protein: CASSRGHSQETQYF. In DNA form, the CDR3 reads TGCGCCAGCAGCCGAGGACACAGCCAAGAGACCCAGTACTTC.

This clone has only a few counts. The chain employs TRBV29-1 and TRBJ2-3; D may be TRBD2 (6 bases). Trimming pared 6 bases from V and 6 bases from J, leaving 16 bases between. From germline, CDR1 is SQVTM and CDR2 ANQGSEA. This CDR3 is built from 13 residues. This chain's CDR3 is CSVEGLALDTQYF. Here the CDR3 DNA reads TGCAGCGTCGAGGGCCTAGCGTTGGATACGCAGTATTTT.

For the CDR3, the DNA is TGTGCCTGGAATGGAGTGGGCACAGATACGCAGTATTTT. Its protein is CAWNGVGTDTQYF. This chain uses TRBV30 with TRBJ2-3; D ambiguous. This CDR3 has 13 residues. V lost 4 bases and J 1 base, leaving 9 bases between the germline ends. CDR1 is GTSNPN and CDR2 is SVGIG in the germline V gene (reference sequence). The full variable domain, with the rest looked up from reference TRBV30 and TRBJ2-3, is SQTIHQWPATLVQPVGSPLSLECTVEGTSNPNLYWYRQAAGRGLQLLFYSVGIGQISSEVPQNLSASRPQDRQFILSSKKLLLSDSGFYLCAWNGVGTDTQYFGPGTRLTVL.

The V gene is TRBV25-1, the J gene TRBJ2-2, with D perhaps TRBD1 (5 bases). V lost 4 bases and J lost 3, with 12 bases in between. Germline V gene data show CDR1 as MGHDK and CDR2 as SYGVNS. This CDR3 is built from 15 residues. CDR3 nucleotide sequence: TGTGCCAGCAGTGTCCAGGGCCGCTACACCGGGGAGCTGTTTTTT. Translating it yields CASSVQGRYTGELFF.

This chain connects TRBV5-1 to TRBJ2-3; D may be TRBD1 or TRBD2 (5 bases each). This CDR3 region has 17 residues. V lost 2 bases, J lost 6 bases, and 22 bases lay in between. Germline V CDR1 and CDR2: SGHRS, YFSETQ. In DNA, the CDR3 is TGCGCCAGCAGCTTACCGGGACGCACTCCTCCTGGGGATACGCAGTATTTT. Encoded protein: CASSLPGRTPPGDTQYF.

The chain couples TRBV5-6 to TRBJ2-5; no clear D. The J call may be wrong; the DNA end is better matched by TRBJ2-7. Germline-derived CDR1 and CDR2 are SGHDT and YYEEEE. The CDR3 has 12 amino acids. CDR3: CASSDASYEQYF. The CDR3, as DNA: TGTGCCAGCAGCGACGCCAGCTACGAGCAGTACTTC.

For this clone: The junction departs from the called germline gene at one end, perhaps through a read error. The rearrangement joins TRBV7-7 to TRBJ2-2, with TRBD1 matching over 8 bases. The germline V gene encodes CDR1 SSHAT and CDR2 FNYEAQ (reference sequence). There are 15 residues in the CDR3. CDR3 protein: CASSPGTGNTGELFF. In DNA, the CDR3 is TGTGCTAGCAGTCCGGGGACAGGGAACACCGGGGAGCTGTTTTTT.